Below are 30 T cell receptor beta chains sequenced from a single sample in a study of blood T cell repertoires in COVID-19. TCRdb's copy holds only in-frame clones and misses some; the assay was immunoSEQ multiplex PCR. The sample yields some 290,000 clones, approximately 90% seen once. The sample taken for sequencing was PBMCs or T cells enriched from blood (not recorded which). The receptors derive from a middle-aged woman with acute COVID-19.

The J gene is TRBJ2-6, the V gene TRBV7-8, with D possibly matching TRBD1 (7 bases). Germline CDR1 SGHVS, CDR2 FQNEAQ. CDR3 size: 16 residues. V lost 5 bases and J 2 bases, leaving 13 bases between the germline ends. The CDR3 sequence: CASSKTGEAGANVLTF. The CDR3 nucleotides read TGTGCCAGCAGCAAAACAGGGGAGGCTGGGGCCAACGTCCTGACTTTC.

The V call is TRBV2, the J call TRBJ1-5; D perhaps matches TRBD1 (5 bases). V shed 6 bases and J shed 3 bases, with 15 bases lying between them. This CDR3 region has 15 residues. Germline values: CDR1 SNHLY, CDR2 FYNNEI. CDR3 in DNA: TGTGCCAGCAGCTACCGGGGGGGGTACAATCAGCCCCAGCATTTT. Protein: CASSYRGGYNQPQHF.

This sequence joins TRBV11-2 and TRBJ2-1; D may be TRBD2 (5 bases). The CDR3 length is 15 residues. Germline V CDR1 and CDR2: SGHAT, FQNNGV. V was shortened by 3 bases and J by 0 bases, with 9 bases between the two germline ends. The CDR3 is CASSFRGSSYNEQFF. CDR3 sequence (DNA): TGTGCCAGCAGCTTTCGTGGGAGCTCCTACAATGAGCAGTTCTTC.

J is TRBJ1-2 and V is TRBV5-1; tentatively, D is TRBD1 (6 bases). The CDR3 runs to 16 residues. The V gene's germline CDR1 is SGHRS and CDR2 YFSETQ. Between the trimmed V and J ends, which lost 3 bases and 0 bases, there was a span of 15 bases. CDR3 residues: CASSSGDGVSNYGYTF. The CDR3 region has the DNA TGCGCCAGCAGCTCAGGGGACGGAGTATCTAACTATGGCTACACCTTC. Together with reference TRBV5-1 and TRBJ1-2, the CDR3 gives the full variable domain: KAGVTQTPRYLIKTRGQQVTLSCSPISGHRSVSWYQQTPGQGLQFLFEYFSETQRNKGNFPGRFSGRQFSNSRSEMNVSTLELGDSALYLCASSSGDGVSNYGYTFGSGTRLTVV.

The gene calls are TRBV6-4 and TRBJ2-7; TRBD1 matches at 7 bases. CDR1 is MRHNA and CDR2 is SNTAGT in the germline V gene. The length of the CDR3 is 10 residues. Germline trimming cut 8 bases from V and 6 bases from J; bases unmatched to any gene: 1. CDR3 protein: CASPGGEQYF. The CDR3 nucleotides are TGTGCCAGCCCAGGGGGCGAGCAGTACTTC.

There are a few counts of this clone. This chain uses TRBV4-2 with TRBJ2-3; 14 bases are shared with TRBD2. Per the germline V gene, CDR1 is LGHNA and CDR2 is YNFKEQ. Unmatched junction bases numbered 3, after V lost 4 bases and J lost 3 bases. CDR3 size: 16 residues. The CDR3 DNA is TGTGCCAGCAGCCGACGGACTAGCGGGAGGACAGATACGCAGTATTTT. Protein sequence: CASSRRTSGRTDTQYF.

This chain joins TRBV19 and TRBJ1-5, with D unresolved. This CDR3 has 14 residues. Trimming removed 4 bases from V and 7 bases from J, with 14 bases in between. Germline loops: CDR1 LNHDA, CDR2 SQIVND (reference sequence). CDR3 amino acids: CASSTQIGGQPQHF. For the CDR3, the DNA is TGTGCCAGTAGTACGCAGATTGGCGGACAGCCCCAGCATTTT.

Here the CDR3 DNA reads TGTGCCAGTAGTATTAATTATGAGTATGGCTACACCTTC. Its protein is CASSINYEYGYTF. The V and J genes are TRBV19 and TRBJ1-2; D remains unclear. This CDR3 is 13 amino acids long. V was clipped by 3 bases and J by 5 bases, with 10 bases between them. Germline lookup yields CDR1 LNHDA and CDR2 SQIVND (reference sequence).

This chain connects TRBV20-1 to TRBJ2-3; weak D call: TRBD2 (5 bases). The CDR3 has 15 amino acids. V was cut by 3 bases and J by 4 bases, with 17 bases left in between. Germline CDR1 is DFQATT and CDR2 is SNEGSKA (reference sequence). CDR3 sequence (DNA): TGCAGTGCTAGTGGACGGGCCCGGGGTGCAGATACGCAGTATTTT. Protein product: CSASGRARGADTQYF.

The chain joins TRBV13 to TRBJ2-3, with 16 bases fitting TRBD2. Per germline, CDR1 PRHDT and CDR2 FYEKMQ (reference sequence). V gave up 6 bases and J gave up 2 bases; unmatched junction bases: 11. The CDR3 is 19 residues long. The CDR3 DNA is TGTGCCAGCAGTCGTCCGGGACTAGCGGGGGGGCGAGTCACAGATACGCAGTATTTT. Translating it yields CASSRPGLAGGRVTDTQYF.

This chain uses TRBV6-2 or TRBV6-3 with TRBJ2-2, with D uncertain. The CDR3 is 14 residues long. The germline V and J ends were trimmed by 0 bases and 3 bases, with 5 bases remaining between them. Germline assignment: CDR1 MNHEY and CDR2 SVGEGT. The CDR3 spells CASSYSLDTGELFF. Here the CDR3 DNA reads TGTGCCAGCAGTTACTCCCTCGACACCGGGGAGCTGTTTTTT.

Of note for this clone: An end of the junction does not agree with germline; a read error may underlie this. The V gene is TRBV19, the J gene TRBJ2-7; 9 positions agree with TRBD1. This CDR3 contains 17 residues. Germline lookup yields CDR1 LNHDA and CDR2 SQIVND (reference sequence). CDR3 protein: CASSKRAGTGTSHEQYF. The CDR3, as DNA: TGTGCCAGTAGTAAGAGAGCCGGGACAGGGACCTCCCACGAGCAGTACTTC.

The sample holds a few counts of this clone. The chain recombines TRBV30 with TRBJ1-6; 9 bases align to TRBD1. The CDR3 consists of 13 residues. The trim removed 4 bases at V and 8 bases at J, leaving 3 bases unmatched. Germline V lookup: CDR1 GTSNPN, CDR2 SVGIG (reference sequence). The CDR3 region has the DNA TGTGCCTGGACAAGGGACAGGGATTCACCCCTCCACTTT. It specifies CAWTRDRDSPLHF.

The rearrangement joins TRBV7-8 to TRBJ1-1; 8 nucleotides match TRBD1. The CDR3 is 13 residues long. J lost 5 bases, V lost 5 bases, and 4 bases had no gene match. CDR1 SGHVS and CDR2 FQNEAQ come from the germline V gene. CDR3 nucleotides: TGTGCCAGCAGCCGACAGGGGCGGACTGAAGCTTTCTTT. Encoded protein: CASSRQGRTEAFF.

This chain joins TRBV19 and TRBJ1-4, with a weak D call TRBD1 (6 bases). This CDR3 has 14 residues. The germline CDR1 and CDR2 sequences are LNHDA and SQIVND (reference sequence). V lost 7 bases to trimming and J lost 5 bases, with 14 bases between them. CDR3 coding DNA: TGTGCCAGTACCGTGTTGCAGGGGAATGAAAAACTGTTTTTT. Translated, it gives CASTVLQGNEKLFF.

This sequence joins TRBV7-9 and TRBJ2-1; 7 nucleotides match TRBD1. The CDR3 is made up of 14 amino acids. Germline V gene data show CDR1 as SEHNR and CDR2 as FQNEAQ (reference sequence). V dropped 1 base and J dropped 8; count of bases not matched to a gene: 5. In DNA, the CDR3 is TGTGCCAGCAGCTTAGTACAGGGGTCCTATGAGCAGTTCTTC. Residues: CASSLVQGSYEQFF.

The gene calls are TRBV27 and TRBJ1-2, with D possibly being TRBD1 (6 bases). Trimming shortened V by 3 bases and J by 6 bases, and 11 bases separated the two germline ends. There are 13 residues in the CDR3. The germline CDR1 and CDR2 sequences are MNHEY and SMNVEV (reference sequence). DNA for the CDR3: TGTGCCAGCAGTTTTCGGGGGGCAAATGGCTACACCTTC. It codes for CASSFRGANGYTF.

The chain couples TRBV3-1 (or the pseudogene TRBV3-2) to TRBJ2-5, with D possibly being TRBD2 (6 bases). The germline V and J ends were trimmed by 4 bases and 5 bases, with 8 bases remaining between them. CDR1 and CDR2 (germline): LGHDT, YNNKEL (reference sequence). The CDR3 loop spans 12 amino acids. CDR3 loop: CASSRLGETQYF. DNA for the CDR3: TGTGCCAGCAGCCGACTAGGGGAGACCCAGTACTTC.

The V call is TRBV11-3, the J call TRBJ1-5; D is perhaps TRBD1 (5 bases). With 5 bases removed from V and 2 bases from J, the gap between germline ends came to 13 bases. Germline V gene data show CDR1 as SGHNT and CDR2 as YENEEA. This CDR3 contains 15 residues. CDR3 DNA: TGTGCCAGCAGCGCCGGGGGAGGAGGCAATCAGCCCCAGCATTTT. Translation gives CASSAGGGGNQPQHF.

The rearrangement uses TRBV7-8 and TRBJ2-7, with D possibly being TRBD2 (5 bases). V gave up 5 bases and J gave up 6 bases, with 14 bases separating them. CDR3 size: 13 residues. Germline values: CDR1 SGHVS, CDR2 FQNEAQ. The CDR3 bases are TGTGCCAGCAGCACCAGACCGGGAATCGAGCAGTACTTC. This codes for CASSTRPGIEQYF.

This chain connects TRBV27 to TRBJ2-1, with a possible D match to TRBD1 (7 bases). CDR1 is MNHEY and CDR2 is SMNVEV in the germline V gene (reference sequence). The CDR3 consists of 14 residues. V lost 8 bases, J lost 4 bases, and 15 bases lay in between. CDR3 in amino acids: CASAQGGLYNEQFF. As DNA, the CDR3 is TGTGCCAGCGCTCAGGGGGGCTTATACAATGAGCAGTTCTTC.

The genes are TRBV7-3 and TRBJ2-1; TRBD2 aligns across 8 bases. CDR3 size: 15 residues. V dropped 5 bases and J dropped 7; count of bases not matched to a gene: 10. Germline V gives CDR1 SGHTA, CDR2 FQGTGA. CDR3 residues: CASSLGTSEWNEQFF. The DNA of the CDR3 is TGTGCCAGCAGCCTCGGGACTAGTGAGTGGAATGAGCAGTTCTTC.

This CDR3 reads CASSQALDGAGANVLTF. DNA for the CDR3: TGTGCCAGCAGCCAAGCGCTTGACGGGGCTGGGGCCAACGTCCTGACTTTC. This chain connects TRBV4-2 to TRBJ2-6; possible D gene TRBD2, 5 bases. Germline V gene lookup returns CDR1 LGHNA and CDR2 YNFKEQ. Trimming cost V 1 base and J 2 bases, with 12 bases left between them. The CDR3 is 17 amino acids.

This sequence joins TRBV6-5 and TRBJ1-6; 9 bases align to TRBD1. The CDR3 is 15 amino acids. With V trimmed by 5 bases and J by 7 bases, 6 bases remained unmatched. Germline V gene sequence: CDR1 MNHEY, CDR2 SVGAGI. In DNA, the CDR3 is TGTGCCAGCAGTCGACAGGGGGGTACGAATTCACCCCTCCACTTT. Its translation: CASSRQGGTNSPLHF.

The V call is TRBV7-8, the J call TRBJ1-2; 8 bases map to TRBD1. Germline trimming cut 5 bases from V and 6 bases from J; bases unmatched to any gene: 8. The CDR3 runs 14 residues. Germline CDR1 SGHVS, CDR2 FQNEAQ. The CDR3 loop is CASSPRTGWDGYTF. Written as DNA, the CDR3 is TGTGCCAGCAGCCCAAGGACAGGGTGGGATGGCTACACCTTC.

The chain links TRBV27 to TRBJ2-6, with TRBD1 matching over 9 bases. Germline trimming cut 6 bases from V and 0 bases from J; bases unmatched to any gene: 9. The CDR3 totals 18 residues. Germline CDR1 reads MNHEY; CDR2 reads SMNVEV (reference sequence). CDR3 bases: TGTGCCAGCAGAGCCGGGACAGGGATTTCCTCTGGGGCCAACGTCCTGACTTTC. Amino acid sequence: CASRAGTGISSGANVLTF.

The V gene is TRBV10-3, the J gene TRBJ1-1; D is ambiguous. Trimming shortened V by 0 bases and J by 4 bases, and 12 bases separated the two germline ends. Germline V gene sequence: CDR1 ENHRY, CDR2 SYGVKD. The CDR3 runs to 15 residues. As DNA, the CDR3 is TGTGCCATCAGTGAGTCGCAGGTATTGGGCACTGAAGCTTTCTTT. Protein sequence: CAISESQVLGTEAFF.

The J gene is TRBJ2-5, the V gene TRBV6-2 or TRBV6-3; D remains unclear. With 4 bases removed from V and 5 bases from J, the gap between germline ends came to 17 bases. Germline V gene lookup returns CDR1 MNHEY and CDR2 SVGEGT. This CDR3 is 15 amino acids long. CDR3 protein: CASSSLGFSVETQYF. CDR3 nucleotide sequence: TGTGCCAGCAGTTCCCTCGGGTTTAGTGTGGAGACCCAGTACTTC.

The V and J genes are TRBV2 and TRBJ1-4; maybe TRBD1 (5 bases). The CDR3 spans 15 residues. Germline CDR1 SNHLY, CDR2 FYNNEI. Trimming removed 2 bases from V and 8 bases from J, with 15 bases in between. The CDR3 DNA follows: TGTGCCAGCAGTGAAATGGGGGGAGCGGGGGAAAAACTGTTTTTT. Its protein product is CASSEMGGAGEKLFF.

The chain uses TRBV6-5 and TRBJ2-7, with 7 bases matching TRBD1. Trimming took 7 bases from V and 2 from J; bases not matched to a gene: 8. Germline-derived CDR1 and CDR2 are MNHEY and SVGAGI. CDR3 length: 14 residues. CDR3 sequence: CASIRDSFTYEQYF. Here the CDR3 DNA reads TGTGCCAGCATTCGGGACAGCTTTACCTACGAGCAGTACTTC.